Listed here is a single TCR beta chain. Its antigen is currently unknown. The sample belongs to a study of T cell responses to AZD1222 COVID-19 vaccine. Study background: It was second doses at about 4 or about 12 weeks that were pooled.

Libraries were prepared by immunoSEQ multiplex PCR; TCRdb keeps only in-frame clonotypes and omits some of them. The sample lists some 120,000 clones; over 90% were seen once. Whole-study results and caveats: Donors skewed white British and female; clonal diversity was possibly underestimated. All repertoire sampling was performed exclusively after the peak T cell response. An increase in Spike-specific TCR breadth and depth was observed after two AZD1222 doses.

V gave up 6 bases and J gave up 4 bases, with 7 bases separating them. The CDR3 covers 12 residues. The germline V gene has CDR1 WNHNN and CDR2 SYGVQD (reference sequence). The source is an adult in good health. The sequenced sample was peripheral blood, obtained on day 0 of AZD1222 vaccination. This chain connects TRBV10-1 to TRBJ1-5; possibly TRBD1 for D (5 bases). CDR3 coding DNA: TGCGCCAGCAGCGAGGGGAATCAGCCCCAGCATTTT. The encoded protein is CASSEGNQPQHF.